The clone carrying this TCR beta chain was counted at least ten times. The library targeted TCRbeta and was prepared with unique molecular identifiers. TCRdb recomputed calls from the PCR reads with MiXCR, one row per CDR3 protein. The sample has approximately 83,000 distinct CDR3 sequences; about 8% are singletons. The sample is drawn from a study of T-cell reconstitution after alpha-beta-depleted transplantation in children. The CDR3 contains 13 residues. V was clipped by 1 base and J by 8 bases; unmatched bases: 4. Germline lookup yields CDR1 SGHTA and CDR2 FQGNSA. The sample was PBMCs from the stem cell graft donor, taken from the stem cell graft. This chain connects TRBV7-2 to TRBJ1-2; the match to TRBD1 covers 7 bases. The TCR sequence derives from a human donor who donated a stem cell graft to a child with congenital amegakaryocytic thrombocytopenia. CDR3 in DNA: TGTGCCAGCAGCTTAGATAGGGGACAGGGCTACACCTTC. Amino acids: CASSLDRGQGYTF. The whole variable domain, remainder taken from reference TRBV7-2 and TRBJ1-2, is GAGVSQSPSNKVTEKGKDVELRCDPISGHTALYWYRQSLGQGLEFLIYFQGNSAPDKSGLPSDRFSAERTGGSVSTLTIQRTQQEDSAVYLCASSLDRGQGYTFGSGTRLTVV.